The sequence of this T cell receptor beta chain was determined in a study of regulatory T cells in long-lasting Graves disease (dated by TCRdb to about 2021). Notes on the research overall: Patients with newly diagnosed Graves' disease had been on antithyroid drugs for under 3 months. Patients with persistent Graves' disease were compared with patients with newly diagnosed Graves' disease using TCR sequencing and RNA sequencing of peripheral blood. The study took place in China and was registered as a clinical trial. A total of some 33 samples were covered by TCR sequencing, comprising approximately 13 persistent and around 20 newly diagnosed Graves' disease patients. Beyond this particular receptor, the publication reports: The authors noted that the small sample size was a limitation that may lower accuracy. Sequencing and analysis were limited to the TCR beta chain. A larger number of public clonotypes was shared among persistent patients (more than 2,500) than among newly diagnosed patients (roughly 930). Persistent disease showed preferential use of TRBV28, TRBJ1-2 and TRBJ2-5, whereas newly diagnosed disease favored TRBV20-1 and TRBJ2-1. Compared with newly diagnosed patients, persistent Graves' disease patients had lower TCR Shannon entropy and fewer highly expanded clones, which suggests clonal expansion. Because the primary lesion, thyroid tissue, could not be accessed, the study looked at peripheral blood alone.

About this clonotype itself: Its antigen target is currently unknown. There are no base qualities to consult, and no much larger clone falls within one base.

Library preparation employed multiplex PCR. The sequencer listed for this sample is Illumina HiSeq 4000. CDR3 regions were amplified by Arm-PCR with iRepertoire HTBI primers to construct TCR beta libraries. PCR products were gel purified before sequencing. As for the original processing: A total of under 80 TRBV and some 13 TRBJ segments were identified across samples and were used for gene usage analysis of CDR3 amino acid clonotypes. COPE and FqMerger were used to merge filtered high-quality paired reads into contigs. BLAST was used to align contigs to IMGT TRBV, TRBD and TRBJ reference genes, with CDR3 defined following IMGT. Any clonotype with a frequency above 0.1% was counted as a highly expanded clone. Shannon entropy served as the measure of repertoire diversity, while the Gini coefficient captured V-J evenness. Public clonotypes were defined as clonotypes shared by more than one individual. In TCRdb, the public reads were trimmed at Q25 with fastp and aligned with MiXCR, with productive beta chains retained. Duplicate CDR3 protein sequences are folded into a single record with the most common DNA and genes. TCRdb, not the original authors, processed these V and J calls. Within this sample are approximately 400,000 distinct CDR3 sequences, with 15% of them counted one time only. Approximately 7.6% of the sample rests with the top ten.

Read against the paper, the sample's time point label means: newly diagnosed GD, antithyroid drugs for less than 3 months. For both TCR sequencing and RNA sequencing, RNA was extracted from PBMCs in TRIzol. The diagnosis of Graves' disease was made according to American Thyroid Association guidelines. The patients came from an endocrinology department in Xi'an, China. Each patient gave approximately 8.8 milliliters of peripheral blood, collected in an EDTA anticoagulant tube. Ficoll Paque Plus density gradient separation was used to isolate PBMCs, and no further T cell sorting was done. An Agilent 2100 Bioanalyzer and agarose gel were used to check RNA quality, and a NanoDrop 2000 was used to measure RNA concentration. The CDR3 numbers 17 residues from cysteine through phenylalanine. The kept DNA is CDR3 alone, 51 bases in frame from the first base. CDR1 and CDR2, looked up from the germline V gene (reference sequence), are WNHNN and SYGVQD. V is clipped by 6 bases and J by 0 bases, and the sequence between their germline boundaries is 18 bases long.

The data were also submitted as part of a second study, on T cells in Graves' hyperthyroidism and ophthalmopathy. The second paper states: Graves' hyperthyroidism was defined as stable when no progression to ophthalmopathy occurred over 18 months of follow-up. Hyperthyroidism patients were aged 18 to 65 years and newly diagnosed, with disease duration of less than 2 months. Any patient with an uncontrolled infection, another autoimmune disease, pregnancy or lactation was excluded. Diagnoses were established on the basis of clinical symptoms, serum thyroxine and TRAb, thyroid ultrasound, and orbital computed tomography. For the first round of RT-PCR on the TCR CDR3, the HTBI primer set was used together with the Qiagen OneStep RT-PCR kit. Most expanded thyroid clonotypes (frequency above 0.001) were also found in blood, which suggests that blood repertoires may mirror thyroid immune responses. A 13 V-J signature model separated ophthalmopathy from stable hyperthyroidism, with 87.88% sensitivity and roughly 84% specificity in cross-validation and 80%/75% in testing. In validation, the model predicted progression to ophthalmopathy a median of 6.5 months before onset, with over 60% sensitivity and around 76% specificity. TCR V-J signatures able to tell the groups apart were searched for in a discovery cohort of 90 to 100 patients, of whom more than 40 had Graves' ophthalmopathy and 55 to 65 had stable Graves' hyperthyroidism. Whether ophthalmopathy could be predicted prospectively was tested in an independent validation cohort made up of about 18 hyperthyroidism patients plus 17 patients who later progressed to ophthalmopathy. The approximately 100 discovery patients were randomly split 7:3 into training and test sets. Thyroid tissue and blood T-cell repertoires from about 6 Graves' hyperthyroidism patients were also compared in the study. Following sampling, methimazole starting at 30 mg daily was given to hyperthyroidism patients, and high-dose intravenous methylprednisolone was given to ophthalmopathy patients. A second multiplex PCR round built the libraries, followed by size selection and purification. Libraries were sequenced paired-end with 100 bp reads on an Illumina HiSeq2000. SOAPnuke was used to process the raw data, with reads discarded if the reads contained adapters or uncalled bases, had a mean Phred below 15, or lacked an exact constant-primer or identifier match. COPE v1.2.5 was used to merge high-quality paired reads, and clonotypes were defined as unique nucleotide sequences. Clonotypes were aligned to IMGT TRBV, TRBD and TRBJ reference segments using MiTCR v1.1. Only V-J combinations with frequency above 0.0001, covering 98% to 99.2% of repertoires, were analysed. A TCS score was defined as the ratio between F50 (clonal expansion) and ExV (chaos), using BLOSUM62-based TCRdist between CDR3 peptides within each V-J. Welch's t-statistics and random forest reduced approximately 520 V-J features to about 12, which were used in a naive Bayes classifier (R e1071). No statistical method was used to set the sample size in advance, and investigators knew the group allocation. The paper describes TCR Vbeta CDR3 sequencing of some 130 peripheral blood samples, made up of 43 ophthalmopathy patients, approximately 73 hyperthyroidism patients and roughly 17 progressor patients.

This specimen was peripheral blood mononuclear cells (PBMCs), taken at new diagnosis, from a patient treated with antithyroid drugs. The sequence joins TRBV10-1 to TRBJ2-4; a tentative D call is TRBD1 (6 bases match). The receptor was derived from a woman aged 40 to 50 with Graves disease. Donor details come from another sample of the same person, matched by shared clones. Here the CDR3 is given as CASRVSLQGIAKNIQYF. The sequenced DNA: TGCGCCAGCAGAGTATCTTTACAGGGTATAGCCAAAAACATTCAGTACTTC.